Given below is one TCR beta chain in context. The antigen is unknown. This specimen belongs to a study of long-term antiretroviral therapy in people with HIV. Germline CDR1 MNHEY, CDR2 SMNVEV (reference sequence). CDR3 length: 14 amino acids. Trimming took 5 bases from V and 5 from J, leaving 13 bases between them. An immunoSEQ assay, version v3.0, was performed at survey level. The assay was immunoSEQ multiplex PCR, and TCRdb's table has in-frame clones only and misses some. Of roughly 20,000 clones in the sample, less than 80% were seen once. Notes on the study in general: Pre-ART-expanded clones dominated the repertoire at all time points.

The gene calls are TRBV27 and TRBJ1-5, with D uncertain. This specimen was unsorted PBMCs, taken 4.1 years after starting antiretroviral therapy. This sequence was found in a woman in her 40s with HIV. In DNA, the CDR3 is TGTGCCAGCAGTCCCAACTACGCCGATCAGCCCCAGCATTTT. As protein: CASSPNYADQPQHF.